These 5 T cell receptor beta chains originate from one sample sequenced in a study of molecular identifiers for immune sequencing clone quantification. TCRdb redid the calling of the PCR reads with MiXCR, one entry per CDR3 protein. This repertoire shows approximately 93,000 distinct CDR3 sequences, nearly 25% found once; its top ten account for 0.7% to 0.8%. Sequencing was carried out using naive CD8+ T cells from blood, with Jurkat cell RNA spiked in. This sample's subset: FACS-sorted CD8+CD4-CCR7+CD45RA+ naive T cells. The origin of the receptors is a human donor in good health. Some libraries in this study had Jurkat cell RNA spiked in.

Points on this clonotype: Given the absence of the conserved phenylalanine or tryptophan at the CDR3 end, a read error is likely. This sequence joins TRBV19 and TRBJ2-1; the match to TRBD1 covers 7 bases. The CDR3 totals 13 residues. Germline lookup yields CDR1 LNHDA and CDR2 SQIVND (reference sequence). V trimming: 7 bases; J trimming: 7 bases; junction bases outside the gene matches: 7. The CDR3 sequence: CASKFRGMNEQFL. The CDR3 coding sequence is TGTGCCAGTAAGTTCAGGGGGATGAATGAGCAGTTCCTC.

The chain combines TRBV7-2 with TRBJ2-1, with 11 bases matching TRBD2. After removal of 1 base from V and 9 bases from J, the junction contained 8 bases not matched to a gene. The CDR3 consists of 16 residues. Germline CDR1 and CDR2: SGHTA and FQGNSA. CDR3 in DNA: TGTGCCAGCAGCTTAGTAACTAGCGGGAGTGTTGTTGAGCAGTTCTTC. Translation gives CASSLVTSGSVVEQFF.

Of note for this clonotype: A single base separates this from a much larger clone, so it may be a read error. This chain's CDR3 is CASSTGVWSGANVLTF. The CDR3 DNA follows: TGTGCCAGTAGTACAGGGGTTTGGTCTGGGGCCAACGTCCTGACTTTC. The J gene is TRBJ2-6, the V gene TRBV19; D is possibly TRBD1 (6 bases). CDR1 and CDR2 from the germline V gene are LNHDA and SQIVND (reference sequence). The CDR3 is 16 residues long. V was pared by 4 bases and J by 1 base, with 11 bases between.

V and J are TRBV2 and TRBJ2-7; D is uncertain. Germline V CDR1 and CDR2: SNHLY, FYNNEI. V was cut by 3 bases and J by 2 bases, with 11 bases left in between. The CDR3 extends over 14 amino acids. CDR3 nucleotide sequence: TGTGCCAGCAGTGAGACAAGGACGACCTACGAGCAGTACTTC. Protein sequence: CASSETRTTYEQYF.

This clonotype was seen at least ten times. The chain carries TRBV5-1 and TRBJ2-1; D unclear. V lost 0 bases, J lost 1 base, and 11 bases lay in between. Germline V gives CDR1 SGHRS, CDR2 YFSETQ. The CDR3 spans 16 residues. The CDR3 bases are TGCGCCAGCAGCTTGGTCGACCCAGCTTCCTACAATGAGCAGTTCTTC. This encodes CASSLVDPASYNEQFF.